Listed here are 13 T cell receptor beta chains from one sample, sequenced in a study of T cell responses to AZD1222 COVID-19 vaccine. Only in-frame clones appear in the TCRdb table, and some are missing; sequencing was by immunoSEQ multiplex PCR. The sample has about 120,000 clones; around 92% are singletons. The sample here was peripheral blood, taken on day 0 of AZD1222 vaccination. The source of these receptors is an adult in good health.

The chain links TRBV2 to TRBJ1-2; D not certain. CDR1 SNHLY and CDR2 FYNNEI come from the germline V gene. Trimming stripped 7 bases from V and 8 bases from J, with 11 bases between. The CDR3 covers 11 residues. The CDR3 nucleotides are TGTGCCAGCAAGTGGACGCGGGGCTACACCTTC. Translation gives CASKWTRGYTF.

V usage is TRBV12-2 and J usage is TRBJ2-1; TRBD2 reflects the table's D call only, with no check against the DNA. TRBV12-2 is assigned pseudogene status. CDR3 length: 18 amino acids. CDR3 nucleotides: TGTGCAAGTCGCTCTGGGACTAGCGGGGTACCTTCCTACAATGAGCAGTTCTTC. Translation: CASRSGTSGVPSYNEQFF.

The CDR3 coding sequence is TGTGCCAGCAGCCAAGTGGGACAGCTATACGAGCAGTACTTC. It yields the protein CASSQVGQLYEQYF. The chain links TRBV3-1 (or the pseudogene TRBV3-2) to TRBJ2-7; 7 bases line up with TRBD1. This CDR3 has 14 residues. After removal of 1 base from V and 4 bases from J, the junction contained 4 bases not matched to a gene. From germline, CDR1 is LGHDT and CDR2 YNNKEL (reference sequence).

The rearrangement uses TRBV27 and TRBJ1-3; D is possibly TRBD1 (5 bases). V shed 3 bases and J shed 3 bases, with 15 bases lying between them. The CDR3 consists of 16 residues. Germline CDR1 is MNHEY and CDR2 is SMNVEV (reference sequence). In DNA, the CDR3 is TGTGCCAGCAGTTTGGGCGGGACTGTTGGTGGAAACACCATATATTTT. Translated: CASSLGGTVGGNTIYF.

This rearrangement joins TRBV5-1 to TRBJ2-2, with D perhaps matching TRBD2 (5 bases). Germline loops: CDR1 SGHRS, CDR2 YFSETQ. The CDR3 is 15 amino acids. V was shortened by 2 bases and J by 7 bases, with 15 bases between the two germline ends. The CDR3 loop is CASSFFSGRGGELFF. The CDR3 DNA reads as TGCGCCAGCAGCTTCTTTTCGGGGAGAGGCGGGGAGCTGTTTTTT.

V gene TRBV14 combines with J gene TRBJ2-7, with D possibly matching TRBD1 (5 bases). CDR3 length: 14 residues. V lost 6 bases, J lost 5 bases, and 17 bases lay in between. Germline CDR1 SGHDN, CDR2 FVKESK. This CDR3 reads CASSRISRAHEQYF. The CDR3 DNA follows: TGTGCCAGCAGTCGCATAAGCAGGGCCCACGAGCAGTACTTC.

The chain is built from TRBV19 and TRBJ1-5, with D uncertain. Trimming left V 3 bases short and J 5 bases short, with 8 bases between. The CDR3 length is 13 residues. In germline, CDR1 is LNHDA, CDR2 SQIVND (reference sequence). The CDR3 region has the DNA TGTGCCAGTAGTATCCGGGGAGATCAGCCCCAGCATTTT. This codes for CASSIRGDQPQHF.

The rearrangement joins TRBV7-7 to TRBJ2-5; possibly TRBD1 for D (5 bases). Trimming shortened V by 1 base and J by 6 bases, and 15 bases separated the two germline ends. Germline loops: CDR1 SSHAT, CDR2 FNYEAQ (reference sequence). CDR3 length equals 15 residues. Here the CDR3 DNA reads TGTGCCAGCAGCTTAGAGCCAGGGAAGCCAAAGACCCAGTACTTC. Protein sequence: CASSLEPGKPKTQYF.

The rearrangement links TRBV2 to TRBJ1-5; a weak D match, TRBD1 (6 bases). The CDR3 runs to 17 residues. Trimming removed 6 bases from V and 4 bases from J, with 22 bases in between. Looked up from germline, CDR1 is SNHLY and CDR2 is FYNNEI. The CDR3 DNA is TGTGCCAGCAGCGGTATACCCCCGGGACAAAGAAATCAGCCCCAGCATTTT. Amino acid sequence: CASSGIPPGQRNQPQHF.

The CDR3 sequence: CATSVGFSNQPQHF. CDR3 bases: TGTGCCACCAGTGTGGGATTTAGCAATCAGCCCCAGCATTTT. The chain couples TRBV24-1 to TRBJ1-5; D remains unclear. The CDR3 runs to 14 residues. Germline V CDR1 and CDR2: KGHDR, SFDVKD. V was cut by 5 bases and J by 0 bases, with 7 bases left in between.

This sequence joins TRBV11-3 and TRBJ1-4; no clear D. The CDR3 covers 12 residues. CDR1 and CDR2 from the germline V gene are SGHNT and YENEEA. V was trimmed by 5 bases and J by 8 bases, leaving 9 bases between them. The CDR3: CASSLGMEKLFF. The DNA of the CDR3 is TGTGCCAGCAGCCTTGGTATGGAAAAACTGTTTTTT.

The V call is TRBV7-9, the J call TRBJ2-1; TRBD2 is a possible D gene (6 bases). The V gene lost 3 bases and the J gene lost 0 bases, with 12 bases spanning the gap. CDR1 and CDR2 from the germline V gene are SEHNR and FQNEAQ (reference sequence). This CDR3 spans 16 amino acids. In nucleotides, the CDR3 is TGTGCCAGCAGCTTGGTGGGACTGACCTCCTACAATGAGCAGTTCTTC. It translates to CASSLVGLTSYNEQFF.

V usage is TRBV9 and J usage is TRBJ2-1; TRBD2 matches at 11 bases. The CDR3 is 15 amino acids. CDR1 is SGDLS and CDR2 is YYNGEE in the germline V gene. V shed 0 bases and J 8 bases; nucleotides not matched to a gene: 4. The CDR3 nucleotides are TGTGCCAGCAGCGTAGTAGCGGGGGGGCCTTATGAGCAGTTCTTC. It encodes CASSVVAGGPYEQFF.